The clone carrying this T cell receptor (beta chain) was seen a handful of times. Its antigen is as yet unknown. The data are from a study of post-analysis software for immune sequencing data. Overall study: Courses of disease covered relapsing-remitting, secondary progressive and progressive-relapsing multiple sclerosis. Study-wide results and caveats: Patients carried a handful of TRBV segments more frequently than controls did, and TRBV5-6, TRBV5-1 and TRBV20-1 were among them. Pronounced co-clustering by F measure was evident among identically batched samples. Significantly decreased normalized Chao1 diversity was recorded for multiple sclerosis patients relative to controls.

The TCR beta cDNA libraries contained unique molecular identifiers. TCRdb fed the PCR reads into MiXCR, producing one record per CDR3 protein. The data hold some 690,000 distinct CDR3 sequences, with 25% to 30% observed a single time. V shed 0 bases, J shed 1 base, and the junction held 5 bases outside the gene matches. The germline gives CDR1 MNHEY, CDR2 SMNVEV (reference sequence). The CDR3 runs 17 residues. Sequenced: blood. The receptor was derived from a girl aged 5-17 years with multiple sclerosis. This chain links TRBV27 with TRBJ2-5, with 10 bases matching TRBD1. The CDR3 loop is CASSLSVGDRGQETQYF. The CDR3 DNA follows: TGTGCCAGCAGTTTATCGGTTGGGGACAGGGGCCAAGAGACCCAGTACTTC.